These 26 T cell receptor beta chains were all obtained from the same sample, sequenced in a study of cytomegalovirus exposure and HLA in healthy donors. Primers for the PCR totalled 60 Vbeta and 13 Jbeta. Some clones are missing from TCRdb's copy, which holds only in-frame ones; the method was immunoSEQ multiplex PCR. The repertoire consists of about 77,000 clones, with roughly 80% occurring once and the leading ten covering around 4.8%. Sequenced sample: PBMCs. All receptors come from a man aged 35-49 years in good health and CMV-seronegative.

The V and J genes are TRBV29-1 and TRBJ2-5, with 10 positions matching TRBD2. With 5 bases clipped from V and 5 bases from J, the junction kept 8 bases outside the gene matches. This CDR3 has 14 amino acids. Germline-derived CDR1 and CDR2 are SQVTM and ANQGSEA. The CDR3 DNA reads as TGCAGCGTTCCCTCTAGCGGGAGCCGGGAGACCCAGTACTTC. It codes for CSVPSSGSRETQYF.

This chain uses TRBV7-2 with TRBJ1-5; TRBD1 might be the D (6 bases). This CDR3 has 16 amino acids. Germline CDR1 SGHTA, CDR2 FQGNSA. Trimming removed 5 bases from V and 5 bases from J, with 19 bases in between. The CDR3 region is CASSLWDTRTDQPQHF. The CDR3 nucleotides are TGTGCCAGCAGCCTGTGGGACACCAGAACCGATCAGCCCCAGCATTTT.

The chain links TRBV19 to TRBJ2-7, with 8 bases matching TRBD1. There are 16 residues in the CDR3. Unmatched junction bases numbered 11, after V lost 7 bases and J lost 0 bases. The germline V gene encodes CDR1 LNHDA and CDR2 SQIVND (reference sequence). The CDR3 is CASKGTGVSSSYEQYF. The CDR3 DNA reads TGTGCCAGTAAGGGGACAGGTGTCTCCTCCTCCTACGAGCAGTACTTC.

The chain is built from TRBV6-1 and TRBJ2-5; D may be TRBD1 (5 bases). Trimming removed 0 bases at V and 7 bases at J, with 12 bases between. This CDR3 has 14 residues. Germline-derived CDR1 and CDR2 are MNHNS and SASEGT. The CDR3 reads CASSEARYQGTQYF. The DNA of the CDR3 is TGTGCCAGCAGTGAAGCGCGATATCAGGGGACCCAGTACTTC.

The rearrangement links TRBV5-6 to TRBJ2-7, with 14 bases fitting TRBD2. Per germline, CDR1 SGHDT and CDR2 YYEEEE. V was pared by 2 bases and J by 6 bases, with 7 bases of the junction left unmatched. CDR3 length: 16 amino acids. For the CDR3, the DNA is TGTGCCAGCAGCTTAATGGGACTAGCGGGAGCGGGCGAGCAGTACTTC. It codes for CASSLMGLAGAGEQYF.

The chain combines TRBV10-3 with TRBJ1-2; D unresolved. Trimming took 6 bases from V and 1 from J, leaving 12 bases between them. Germline-derived CDR1 and CDR2 are ENHRY and SYGVKD. The CDR3 consists of 14 residues. This CDR3 is CAISSQSYNYGYTF. The DNA of the CDR3 is TGTGCCATCAGCTCACAGAGTTATAACTATGGCTACACCTTC.

The J gene is TRBJ2-4, the V gene TRBV27, with D possibly matching TRBD1 (5 bases). This CDR3 region has 15 residues. The V gene's germline CDR1 is MNHEY and CDR2 SMNVEV (reference sequence). Trimming pared 6 bases from V and 0 bases from J, leaving 12 bases between. CDR3 in DNA: TGTGCCAGCAGCCCTTTCCAGGGAGCCAAAAACATTCAGTACTTC. This sequence encodes CASSPFQGAKNIQYF.

The chain is built from TRBV5-1 and TRBJ1-1; D is unclear. This CDR3 is built from 14 residues. The germline V and J ends were trimmed by 0 bases and 5 bases, with 11 bases remaining between them. The V gene's germline CDR1 is SGHRS and CDR2 YFSETQ. CDR3 sequence: CASSLARRETEAFF. The DNA for the CDR3 is TGCGCCAGCAGCTTGGCCCGTAGGGAGACTGAAGCTTTCTTT.

The chain uses TRBV7-9 and TRBJ2-1; no definite D call. Trimming shortened V by 0 bases and J by 3 bases, and 6 bases separated the two germline ends. CDR1 and CDR2 from the germline V gene are SEHNR and FQNEAQ (reference sequence). The CDR3 totals 14 residues. Written as DNA, the CDR3 is TGTGCCAGCAGCTTAGCCCAGGTCTACAATGAGCAGTTCTTC. This encodes CASSLAQVYNEQFF.

The J gene is TRBJ2-7, the V gene TRBV27; D possibly corresponds to TRBD1 (6 bases). V lost 6 bases and J lost 4, with 19 bases in between. Germline CDR1 reads MNHEY; CDR2 reads SMNVEV (reference sequence). The CDR3 has 15 amino acids. The CDR3 region is CASRRGGEGPYEQYF. Here the CDR3 DNA reads TGTGCCAGCAGGAGAGGGGGAGAGGGACCTTACGAGCAGTACTTC.

The J gene is TRBJ1-5, the V gene TRBV6-1; 9 bases fit TRBD1. Germline V lookup: CDR1 MNHNS, CDR2 SASEGT. Losses at the gene ends were 6 bases for V and 3 bases for J; bases not matched to a gene: 6. The CDR3 contains 15 residues. CDR3 in amino acids: CASRRTGVDNQPQHF. The CDR3 bases are TGTGCCAGCAGACGGACAGGGGTTGACAATCAGCCCCAGCATTTT.

The CDR3 sequence is CASSPTSGGNQPQHF. Here the CDR3 DNA reads TGCGCCAGCAGCCCCACCTCAGGGGGCAATCAGCCCCAGCATTTT. The chain combines TRBV4-3 with TRBJ1-5; tentatively, D is TRBD1 (6 bases). V lost 4 bases and J lost 2, with 12 bases in between. Germline CDR1 reads LGHNA; CDR2 reads YSLEER. There are 15 residues in the CDR3.

The chain joins TRBV11-1 to TRBJ2-3; tentative D call: TRBD2 (6 bases). The germline gives CDR1 SGHAT, CDR2 FQDESV (reference sequence). The ends were cut back, 6 bases at V and 6 bases at J, with 22 bases in the middle. This CDR3 is 16 amino acids long. Written as DNA, the CDR3 is TGTGCCAGCAGGTTTACTAGGCCGGGAGCGTGCGATACGCAGTATTTT. Translating gives CASRFTRPGACDTQYF.

The rearrangement links TRBV9 to TRBJ2-7; 7 bases line up with TRBD2. With V trimmed by 1 base and J by 5 bases, 12 bases remained unmatched. CDR1 SGDLS and CDR2 YYNGEE come from the germline V gene. CDR3 size: 16 residues. The CDR3 protein is CASSVSPSGPSNEQYF. In DNA form, the CDR3 reads TGTGCCAGCAGCGTATCGCCTAGCGGTCCCAGCAACGAGCAGTACTTC. Filled out from reference TRBV9 and TRBJ2-7, the complete variable domain reads DSGVTQTPKHLITATGQRVTLRCSPRSGDLSVYWYQQSLDQGLQFLIQYYNGEERAKGNILERFSAQQFPDLHSELNLSSLELGDSALYFCASSVSPSGPSNEQYFGPGTRLTVT.

Details on this clone: The junction and the germline gene differ at one end; a read error may be behind it. The chain links TRBV7-7 to TRBJ2-1, with 7 bases that match TRBD1. The CDR3 spans 15 residues. Germline lookup yields CDR1 SSHAT and CDR2 FNYEAQ (reference sequence). The CDR3 bases are TGTGCTAGCAGCCCGGGGAACCGGGACAGCAATGAGCAGTTCTTC. Encoded protein: CASSPGNRDSNEQFF.

V gene TRBV7-8 combines with J gene TRBJ2-1; tentatively, D is TRBD2 (6 bases). The CDR3 is 16 amino acids. Germline assignment: CDR1 SGHVS and CDR2 FQNEAQ. V lost 5 bases, J lost 3 bases, and 17 bases lay in between. This chain's CDR3 is CASSLRGGVFYNEQFF. The CDR3 DNA is TGTGCCAGCAGCCTTCGTGGCGGGGTGTTCTACAATGAGCAGTTCTTC.

V usage is TRBV29-1 and J usage is TRBJ2-2, with TRBD2 matching over 12 bases. J gave up 3 bases and V 1 base, and 6 bases lay outside the gene matches. CDR3 length equals 17 residues. CDR1 SQVTM and CDR2 ANQGSEA come from the germline V gene. In DNA, the CDR3 is TGCAGCGTTGAAGGGGTTACTAGCGGGAGGTACACCGGGGAGCTGTTTTTT. Protein sequence: CSVEGVTSGRYTGELFF.

The genes are TRBV21-1 and TRBJ2-2; TRBD1, the D gene given by the table, was not confirmed from the DNA. TRBV21-1 is marked as a pseudogene. The CDR3 contains 15 residues. This CDR3 is CASSNEGARSGELFF. The CDR3 DNA reads TGTGCCAGCAGCAATGAGGGGGCAAGGAGCGGGGAGCTGTTTTTT.

J is TRBJ2-5 and V is TRBV18; the match to TRBD2 covers 9 bases. The J call is uncertain, as TRBJ2-7 better fits the DNA end. This CDR3 is 15 amino acids long. Germline assignment: CDR1 KGHSH and CDR2 LQKENI. The DNA for the CDR3 is TGTGCCAGCTCACCACGGAGTAGCGGGAGTTACGAGCAGTACTTC. Amino acid sequence: CASSPRSSGSYEQYF.

The chain recombines TRBV6-5 with TRBJ1-3, with D tentatively TRBD1 (5 bases). This CDR3 has 14 residues. Trimming shortened V by 0 bases and J by 3 bases, and 6 bases separated the two germline ends. Germline V gives CDR1 MNHEY, CDR2 SVGAGI. The chain's CDR3 is CASSYSGGGNTIYF. The CDR3 nucleotides read TGTGCCAGCAGTTACTCGGGGGGTGGAAACACCATATATTTT.

This clone was picked up one time. The chain employs TRBV28 and TRBJ2-2, with 11 bases lining up with TRBD2. The J segment lost 6 bases and the V segment lost 5 bases, leaving 14 bases of the junction unmatched. Germline-derived CDR1 and CDR2 are MDHEN and SYDVKM. The CDR3 runs to 18 residues. The chain's CDR3 is CASSPAVAGGPGAGELFF. The CDR3 DNA follows: TGTGCCAGCAGTCCCGCGGTAGCGGGAGGGCCGGGCGCCGGGGAGCTGTTTTTT.

The chain links TRBV7-9 to TRBJ2-3; the match to TRBD1 covers 9 bases. This CDR3 contains 15 residues. With V trimmed by 4 bases and J by 11 bases, 13 bases remained unmatched. CDR1 and CDR2 (germline): SEHNR, FQNEAQ (reference sequence). The CDR3 sequence is CASSSRDRDPQGQYF. As DNA, the CDR3 is TGTGCCAGCAGCTCCCGGGACAGGGACCCCCAGGGGCAGTATTTT.

The J gene is TRBJ1-1, the V gene TRBV7-6; D remains unclear. Germline V gene sequence: CDR1 SGHVS, CDR2 FNYEAQ. The CDR3 spans 14 residues. Trimming stripped 1 base from V and 3 bases from J, with 9 bases between. The CDR3 DNA sequence: TGTGCCAGCAGCTTAGTAGGCCAGGACACTGAAGCTTTCTTT. Translation gives CASSLVGQDTEAFF.

The rearrangement uses TRBV10-3 and TRBJ2-7; 7 nucleotides line up with TRBD2. From germline, CDR1 is ENHRY and CDR2 SYGVKD. The CDR3 totals 16 residues. The ends lost 0 bases at V and 0 bases at J; junction bases unmatched: 5. The CDR3: CAISESIAGDSYEQYF. As DNA, the CDR3 is TGTGCCATCAGTGAGTCGATAGCGGGTGACTCCTACGAGCAGTACTTC.

The chain is built from TRBV27 and TRBJ2-1, with TRBD2 matching over 8 bases. Germline CDR1 is MNHEY and CDR2 is SMNVEV (reference sequence). The junction had 9 bases not matched to a gene; V was cut back by 6 bases and J by 5 bases. This CDR3 has 15 amino acids. CDR3 nucleotide sequence: TGTGCCAGCAGGGATTTAGCGGGATGGAACAATGAGCAGTTCTTC. It codes for CASRDLAGWNNEQFF.

A word on this clone: The same CDR3 can be traced to other DNA sequences in this sample. This chain links TRBV11-1 with TRBJ1-1; no definite D call. CDR3 length: 13 amino acids. Germline CDR1 reads SGHAT; CDR2 reads FQDESV (reference sequence). V shed 1 base and J shed 1 base, with 4 bases lying between them. DNA for the CDR3: TGTGCCAGCAGCTTAGGACAGAACACTGAAGCTTTCTTT. Translated: CASSLGQNTEAFF.